These 10 T cell receptor beta chains were all obtained from the same sample, sequenced in a study of blood T cell repertoires in COVID-19. The method was immunoSEQ multiplex PCR; TCRdb's version includes in-frame clones alone and lacks a portion of them. The data hold 140,000 or so clones, with about nine tenths observed a single time. Sequences were obtained from peripheral blood. The receptor source for this set is a man between 50 and 59 years old who had recovered from COVID-19.

The chain is built from TRBV19 and TRBJ2-1; D may be TRBD2 (5 bases). Trimming took off 5 bases at V and 4 bases at J, with 15 bases between the two ends. The V gene's germline CDR1 is LNHDA and CDR2 SQIVND (reference sequence). The CDR3 runs to 15 residues. The CDR3 DNA sequence: TGTGCCAGTAGTCCCGACTCCGAGGGATACAATGAGCAGTTCTTC. Translated: CASSPDSEGYNEQFF.

This clone was found a few times. The chain joins TRBV27 to TRBJ2-7, with a tentative D call TRBD1 (5 bases). Germline-derived CDR1 and CDR2 are MNHEY and SMNVEV (reference sequence). The CDR3 is 13 amino acids. V lost 5 bases and J lost 3, with 11 bases in between. The CDR3 DNA reads TGTGCCAGCAGTCCACCAGGGTTCTACGAGCAGTACTTC. It encodes CASSPPGFYEQYF.

The chain has TRBV7-2 and TRBJ1-1, with 11 bases matching TRBD1. V lost 4 bases and J lost 10; bases outside the gene matches: 11. The CDR3 has 15 amino acids. Germline loops: CDR1 SGHTA, CDR2 FQGNSA. The CDR3 protein is CASSYRTGGLAGAFF. The CDR3 DNA is TGTGCCAGCAGCTACCGGACAGGGGGCTTGGCTGGAGCTTTCTTT.

The table lists this clone with a count of one. J is TRBJ2-2 and V is TRBV10-2; TRBD2 matches at 8 bases. Germline V gene lookup returns CDR1 WSHSY and CDR2 SAAADI. There are 15 residues in the CDR3. After removal of 3 bases from V and 5 bases from J, the junction contained 5 bases not matched to a gene. Here the CDR3 DNA reads TGCGCCAGCAGTGAACGGCGGGGGGTTACCGGGGAGCTGTTTTTT. It encodes CASSERRGVTGELFF.

This chain connects TRBV29-1 to TRBJ1-1, with TRBD1 matching over 7 bases. There are 15 residues in the CDR3. With 4 bases clipped from V and 1 base from J, the junction kept 9 bases outside the gene matches. Germline V gene sequence: CDR1 SQVTM, CDR2 ANQGSEA. CDR3 nucleotides: TGCAGCGTTGCCGGCAGGGGGTTTGGGAACACTGAAGCTTTCTTT. This encodes CSVAGRGFGNTEAFF.

V usage is TRBV6-5 and J usage is TRBJ1-2, with TRBD1 matching 8 bases. Germline V CDR1 and CDR2: MNHEY, SVGAGI. CDR3 length: 13 residues. V was clipped by 5 bases and J by 7 bases; unmatched bases: 6. The CDR3 protein is CASSRQGKGGYTF. The CDR3 DNA reads as TGTGCCAGCAGTCGACAGGGGAAGGGTGGCTACACCTTC.

Only a few counts were recorded for this clone. The V and J genes are TRBV19 and TRBJ1-2; D not certain. The V gene's germline CDR1 is LNHDA and CDR2 SQIVND (reference sequence). CDR3 size: 14 residues. The V and J ends lost 6 bases and 7 bases respectively, with 18 bases between them. The DNA of the CDR3 is TGTGCCAGTAGAACCCGACATGACGGTGTTGGCTACACCTTC. It translates to CASRTRHDGVGYTF.

The chain combines TRBV7-2 with TRBJ2-3, with D maybe TRBD2 (6 bases). The CDR3 has 16 amino acids. Germline V lookup: CDR1 SGHTA, CDR2 FQGNSA. V was trimmed by 5 bases and J by 0 bases, leaving 15 bases between them. CDR3 region: CASSLVATSSTDTQYF. Written as DNA, the CDR3 is TGTGCCAGCAGCCTTGTCGCTACTAGCAGCACAGATACGCAGTATTTT.

This clone was picked up a small number of times. The chain carries TRBV4-3 and TRBJ2-3, with 8 bases matching TRBD2. Germline lookup yields CDR1 LGHNA and CDR2 YSLEER. V lost 2 bases, J lost 6 bases, and 13 bases stayed unmatched. The CDR3 spans 17 residues. The CDR3 sequence is CASSQLSGGAGWDTQYF. The CDR3 DNA reads TGCGCCAGCAGCCAACTTTCCGGGGGGGCTGGTTGGGATACGCAGTATTTT.

V gene TRBV30 combines with J gene TRBJ1-4; D is uncertain. CDR3 length: 12 amino acids. The V and J ends lost 0 bases and 5 bases respectively, with 4 bases between them. Germline CDR1 is GTSNPN and CDR2 is SVGIG (reference sequence). CDR3 nucleotide sequence: TGTGCCTGGAGTGTCCAGAATGAAAAACTGTTTTTT. This sequence encodes CAWSVQNEKLFF.